This T cell receptor (beta chain) came from a study of CD8+ T cells in alopecia areata. Across the whole study: Treated patients were dosed with oral tofacitinib, taking 5 to 10 mg twice daily. Whole-study results and caveats: Researchers say the link of baseline CD8+ expansion to response remains uncertain, with one nonresponder.

Treatment meaning: oral pan-JAK inhibitor, 5-10 mg twice daily. Sorted out of PBMCs were CD4+ T cells and CD8+ T cells. This clone was picked up a small number of times. Antigen unknown. The ends were cut back, 4 bases at V and 4 bases at J, with 5 bases in the middle. Per germline, CDR1 SQVTM and CDR2 ANQGSEA. CDR3 size: 11 residues. As the sequencing template, cDNA was produced by extracting RNA and reverse transcribing it. Repertoires were generated with immunoSEQ multiplex PCR, while TCRdb's copy carries only in-frame clones and drops some. The table shows about 190,000 clones, with about 60% occurring only once.

The chain has TRBV29-1 and TRBJ1-3; D not certain. Specimen: CD4+ T cells sorted from blood, collected at week 4, from a patient treated with tofacitinib. The TCR comes from a human donor with alopecia areata. CDR3 coding DNA: TGCAGCGTTGGATGGGGAAACACCATATATTTT. It encodes CSVGWGNTIYF.